This TCR beta chain was profiled in a study of blood T cell repertoires in COVID-19 (dated by TCRdb to the early 2020s). At the level of the whole study: Samples from collaborators originated in the United States, Italy and Spain and spanned both the acute and convalescent phases of COVID-19. Where HLA class I and class II types were available, the types were taken from metadata supplied by the sample provider, not from assay-based typing. The prospective study material was composed of cDNA or gDNA derived from T cells, B-cell-depleted T cells, or PBMCs. The sample metadata nearly always contained a de-identified subject ID, COVID-19 status, age in years and sex. Deeply sampled blood TCRbeta repertoires from subjects exposed to, actively infected with, or recovered from COVID-19 were included in the dataset. The samples were drawn from the first 160 participants of the ongoing ImmuneRACE study and from more than 1,000 subjects provided by 6 global collaborators. The repertoires were made available in a free public database intended to serve as a resource for research on the immune response to SARS-CoV-2.

The CDR3 numbers 17 residues from cysteine through phenylalanine. Here the CDR3 DNA is all that survives: 51 bases in frame from base 1. CDR1 is given as WNHNN and CDR2 as SYGVQD, both from the germline V gene (reference sequence). V gives up 11 bases and J gives up 6 bases, and the segment between their germline ends measures 29 bases. One collaborating source in Seattle enrolled patients while the patients were actively infected and followed the patients over time throughout the course of disease. Whole blood was collected in K2EDTA tubes by collaborating institutions according to the institutions' own protocols. For TCRbeta analysis, collaborators shipped samples in one of three forms: frozen whole blood, isolated PBMCs, or DNA extracted from either of those sample types. Paper-wide results and their limitations: The quantity of clinical and demographic metadata differed by source and by participant and was supplied without curation.

A word on this clone: No cognate antigen has been identified for it. It has no much larger one-base neighbor in the sample; base qualities were not kept.

The immunoSEQ Assay, a bias-controlled multiplex PCR, was used to amplify TCRbeta CDR3 regions from genomic DNA. Per the authors' processing: Nucleated cell counts per sample were estimated from amplification of reference gene primers within the assay. Sequence reads were collapsed and filtered to measure the absolute abundance of every unique TCRbeta CDR3 rearrangement. For each sample, productive Simpson clonality was calculated by taking the square root of Simpson's diversity index across productive rearrangements. In TCRdb, the immuneACCESS table is reduced to in-frame sequences with V and J assigned. These tables do not hold every clone; where another copy was compared, an unresolved V gene accounts for under half, and the others remain unexplained. V, J and clone size are those of that table, while D and trimming were read from the DNA. For this sample there are about 170,000 clones; roughly 88% appear just once. The ten largest clones take up approximately 4.6% of the sample.

This TCR derives from a man aged 18 to 35 with COVID-19, enrolled during active disease. Sequenced: peripheral blood. The rearranged segments are TRBV10-1 and TRBJ1-5; a tentative D match to TRBD1 spans 6 bases. The nucleotide sequence reads as follows: TGCGCCGGGGTGGGGTTCGGAGCAGGGGTAGGGCCTCAGCCCCAGCATTTT. This encodes CAGVGFGAGVGPQPQHF.